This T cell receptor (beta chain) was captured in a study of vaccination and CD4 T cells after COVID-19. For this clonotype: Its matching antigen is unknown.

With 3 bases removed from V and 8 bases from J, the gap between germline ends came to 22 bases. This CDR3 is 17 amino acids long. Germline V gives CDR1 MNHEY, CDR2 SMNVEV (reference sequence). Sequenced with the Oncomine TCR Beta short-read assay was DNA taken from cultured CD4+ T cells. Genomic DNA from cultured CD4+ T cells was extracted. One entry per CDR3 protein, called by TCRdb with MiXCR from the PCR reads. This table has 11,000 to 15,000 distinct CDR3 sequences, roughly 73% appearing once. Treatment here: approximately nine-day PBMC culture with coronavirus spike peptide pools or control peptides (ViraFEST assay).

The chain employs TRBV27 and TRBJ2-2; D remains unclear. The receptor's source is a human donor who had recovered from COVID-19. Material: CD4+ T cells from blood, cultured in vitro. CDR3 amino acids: CASSFRPSTRLAGELFF. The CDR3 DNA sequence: TGTGCCAGCAGTTTCCGCCCAAGCACACGGTTAGCTGGGGAGCTGTTTTTT.